This T cell receptor beta chain was captured by sequencing in a study of blood T cell repertoires in COVID-19. Background on the study: Specimens from acute and convalescent COVID-19 originated in the United States, Italy and Spain. Sample material is recorded as cDNA or gDNA derived from T cells, B-cell-depleted T cells, or PBMCs.

This CDR3 is built from 13 residues. The germline V gene has CDR1 SGHRS and CDR2 YFSETQ. The V end was cut by 3 bases, the J end by 5 bases, with 11 bases between. Original data processing: The authors estimated nucleated cell counts from reference gene primer amplification. TCRdb keeps only in-frame clones here, not all; method: immunoSEQ multiplex PCR. That table is the source of V, J and clone size, and D and trimming were worked out from the DNA. In the table there are 200,000 to 250,000 clones, 80% to 90% of which are singletons. The TCR sequence derives from an elderly man with acute or convalescent COVID-19. The sample was peripheral blood. The chain recombines TRBV5-1 with TRBJ2-5; D is possibly TRBD2 (6 bases). The CDR3 is CASSSGTLETQYF. CDR3 bases: TGCGCCAGCAGCTCCGGGACTCTGGAGACCCAGTACTTC.